This T cell receptor beta chain was found in a study of control samples from healthy donors and cancer patients. Germline V gene sequence: CDR1 LNHDA, CDR2 SQIVND (reference sequence). This CDR3 is 14 amino acids long. Between the trimmed V and J ends, which lost 3 bases and 1 base, there was a span of 6 bases. TCRdb's copy holds only in-frame clones and misses some; the assay was immunoSEQ multiplex PCR. This sample has about 57,000 clones; around 93% occur once, and the top ten carry roughly 0.9%. The sequenced sample was PBMCs. The sequence was collected from a man aged 30-40 years with colorectal cancer. The chain couples TRBV19 to TRBJ2-2; D perhaps matches TRBD1 (5 bases). CDR3 bases: TGTGCCAGTAGTATGCAGGGGAACACCGGGGAGCTGTTTTTT. Amino acids: CASSMQGNTGELFF.